One sample yielded the 20 T cell receptor beta chains listed below, sequenced in a study of blood T cell repertoires in COVID-19. Produced via immunoSEQ multiplex PCR; TCRdb's table is partial and in-frame only. This repertoire shows 200,000 to 300,000 clones, about four fifths found once; its top ten account for approximately 7.5%. Sequencing was performed on peripheral blood. Receptors were obtained from a woman aged 80 or over with COVID-19, enrolled during active disease.

V and J are TRBV5-8 and TRBJ1-6, with TRBD1 matching over 12 bases. Germline loops: CDR1 SGHTS, CDR2 YDEGEE. Trimming removed 0 bases from V and 7 bases from J; junction bases left unmatched: 2. CDR3 length: 16 residues. The CDR3 loop is CASSLAGQGANSPLHF. For the CDR3, the DNA is TGTGCCAGCAGCTTGGCGGGACAGGGGGCAAATTCACCCCTCCACTTT.

As concerns this clone: Within the sample, other DNA sequences also encode this same CDR3. The J gene is TRBJ1-5, the V gene TRBV18; 9 nucleotides agree with TRBD1. From germline, CDR1 is KGHSH and CDR2 LQKENI. CDR3 size: 14 residues. Trimming took 2 bases from V and 4 from J; bases not matched to a gene: 0. The CDR3 loop is CASSPGQGNQPQHF. In DNA form, the CDR3 reads TGTGCCAGCTCACCAGGACAGGGGAATCAGCCCCAGCATTTT. The full variable domain, rest sourced from reference TRBV18 and TRBJ1-5, is NAGVMQNPRHLVRRRGQEARLRCSPMKGHSHVYWYRQLPEEGLKFMVYLQKENIIDESGMPKERFSAEFPKEGPSILRIQQVVRGDSAAYFCASSPGQGNQPQHFGDGTRLSIL.

The rearrangement uses TRBV5-6 and TRBJ2-1; maybe TRBD2 (5 bases). Germline loops: CDR1 SGHDT, CDR2 YYEEEE. The CDR3 is 12 amino acids. V lost 5 bases and J lost 5, with 8 bases in between. Written as DNA, the CDR3 is TGTGCCAGCAGGGACTTACACAATGAGCAGTTCTTC. Translated, it gives CASRDLHNEQFF. Based on the CDR3 plus reference TRBV5-6 and TRBJ2-1, the full variable domain is DAGVTQSPTHLIKTRGQQVTLRCSPKSGHDTVSWYQQALGQGPQFIFQYYEEEERQRGNFPDRFSGHQFPNYSSELNVNALLLGDSALYLCASRDLHNEQFFGPGTRLTVL.

This chain uses TRBV18 with TRBJ1-1, with D perhaps TRBD1 (6 bases). Germline CDR1 KGHSH, CDR2 LQKENI. V was cut by 4 bases and J by 3 bases, with 9 bases left in between. The CDR3 has 13 residues. In DNA, the CDR3 is TGTGCCAGCTCACAGACAGGATACACTGAAGCTTTCTTT. Protein product: CASSQTGYTEAFF. The full variable domain, its missing parts supplied by reference TRBV18 and TRBJ1-1, is NAGVMQNPRHLVRRRGQEARLRCSPMKGHSHVYWYRQLPEEGLKFMVYLQKENIIDESGMPKERFSAEFPKEGPSILRIQQVVRGDSAAYFCASSQTGYTEAFFGQGTRLTVV.

The chain has TRBV2 and TRBJ1-2; the D gene is possibly TRBD1 (6 bases). The V end lost 7 bases, the J end lost 8 bases, and 20 bases lay between the germline ends. Per the germline V gene, CDR1 is SNHLY and CDR2 is FYNNEI. The CDR3 has 14 amino acids. The CDR3 loop is CASILQGESGGYTF. CDR3 sequence (DNA): TGTGCCAGCATCTTACAGGGAGAAAGTGGCGGCTACACCTTC.

The chain employs TRBV6-5 and TRBJ2-1; tentatively, D is TRBD2 (5 bases). The CDR3 extends over 16 amino acids. CDR1 and CDR2 from the germline V gene are MNHEY and SVGAGI. V shed 2 bases and J shed 1 base, with 12 bases lying between them. This CDR3 reads CASSYTSRRSYNEQFF. CDR3 DNA: TGTGCCAGCAGTTACACCTCAAGGAGGTCCTACAATGAGCAGTTCTTC.

V and J are TRBV4-1 and TRBJ2-1; D is possibly TRBD2 (8 bases). The CDR3 runs to 16 residues. CDR1 MGHRA and CDR2 YSYEKL come from the germline V gene. V was shortened by 0 bases and J by 6 bases, with 15 bases between the two germline ends. The CDR3 loop is CASSQDGTRGLNEQFF. Here the CDR3 DNA reads TGCGCCAGCAGCCAAGATGGGACTAGGGGGCTCAATGAGCAGTTCTTC.

The chain links TRBV5-8 to TRBJ1-5, with D uncertain. CDR3 size: 15 residues. Germline CDR1 SGHTS, CDR2 YDEGEE. V was cut by 3 bases and J by 4 bases, with 14 bases left in between. The CDR3 region has the DNA TGTGCCAGCAGCTCCCTTCGGGTCGGGAATCAGCCCCAGCATTTT. Its protein is CASSSLRVGNQPQHF. Combining the CDR3 with reference TRBV5-8 and TRBJ1-5 gives the whole variable domain EAGVTQSPTHLIKTRGQQATLRCSPISGHTSVYWYQQALGLGLQFLLWYDEGEERNRGNFPPRFSGRQFPNYSSELNVNALELEDSALYLCASSSLRVGNQPQHFGDGTRLSIL.

For the CDR3, the DNA is TGTGCCAGCAGTGCCCTTCGAGGAGGCGAGCAGTACTTC. Translated, it gives CASSALRGGEQYF. V gene TRBV6-4 combines with J gene TRBJ2-7; perhaps TRBD2 as D (5 bases). This CDR3 is 13 amino acids long. Deletions cut 4 bases from V and 6 bases from J, with 13 bases between. Germline V lookup: CDR1 MRHNA, CDR2 SNTAGT.

The CDR3 region has the DNA TGTGCCACCAGTGATGCGGGGGGCGCGAACACCGGGGAGCTGTTTTTT. Translating it yields CATSDAGGANTGELFF. The gene calls are TRBV24-1 and TRBJ2-2; 8 bases match TRBD2. The CDR3 is 16 residues long. The ends lost 3 bases at V and 0 bases at J; junction bases unmatched: 2. The germline gives CDR1 KGHDR, CDR2 SFDVKD.

The rearrangement uses TRBV5-1 and TRBJ2-1; possible D gene TRBD1, 6 bases. V lost 0 bases and J 4 bases, leaving 8 bases between the germline ends. Germline CDR1 is SGHRS and CDR2 is YFSETQ. CDR3 length: 14 residues. As DNA, the CDR3 is TGCGCCAGCAGCTTGGGGACAGAGTACAATGAGCAGTTCTTC. This encodes CASSLGTEYNEQFF. Full variable domain (remainder filled in from reference TRBV5-1 and TRBJ2-1): KAGVTQTPRYLIKTRGQQVTLSCSPISGHRSVSWYQQTPGQGLQFLFEYFSETQRNKGNFPGRFSGRQFSNSRSEMNVSTLELGDSALYLCASSLGTEYNEQFFGPGTRLTVL.

This clone was seen only a few times. This chain uses TRBV4-3 with TRBJ2-1, with TRBD2 identical over 7 bases. V gave up 0 bases and J gave up 4 bases; unmatched junction bases: 6. The CDR3 is 16 residues long. Per germline, CDR1 LGHNA and CDR2 YSLEER. Here the CDR3 DNA reads TGCGCCAGCAGCCAAGAGCCAGCGGGATCTTACAATGAGCAGTTCTTC. This codes for CASSQEPAGSYNEQFF.

CDR3 loop: CASTTMGGEAGYTFEAFF. CDR3 sequence (DNA): TGTGCCAGTACCACGATGGGCGGTGAGGCGGGGTATACATTTGAAGCTTTCTTT. The rearrangement uses TRBV19 and TRBJ1-1, with D unresolved. V was clipped by 7 bases and J by 7 bases, with 31 bases between them. CDR1 is LNHDA, CDR2 SQIVND, per germline (reference sequence). The CDR3 loop spans 18 amino acids.

V and J are TRBV9 and TRBJ2-3; 10 bases are a match to TRBD2. This CDR3 comprises 16 residues. Germline loops: CDR1 SGDLS, CDR2 YYNGEE. Unmatched junction bases numbered 5, after V lost 0 bases and J lost 4 bases. The CDR3 is CASSVDSGGPADTQYF. Here the CDR3 DNA reads TGTGCCAGCAGCGTAGATAGCGGGGGGCCGGCAGATACGCAGTATTTT.

V and J are TRBV2 and TRBJ2-3; a weak D match, TRBD2 (7 bases). This CDR3 has 14 amino acids. Germline-derived CDR1 and CDR2 are SNHLY and FYNNEI. Trimming took off 4 bases at V and 7 bases at J, with 15 bases between the two ends. This CDR3 is CASSVGGGPYTQYF. DNA for the CDR3: TGTGCCAGCAGTGTAGGCGGGGGCCCCTATACGCAGTATTTT.

This sequence joins TRBV5-6 and TRBJ2-1; 7 bases align to TRBD2. CDR3 length: 15 residues. J gave up 12 bases and V 4 bases, and 16 bases lay outside the gene matches. Germline values: CDR1 SGHDT, CDR2 YYEEEE. The CDR3 loop reads CASSQQGLGSLGQFF. As DNA, the CDR3 is TGTGCCAGCAGCCAACAAGGACTAGGATCCCTCGGGCAGTTCTTC.

This clone appeared once. This rearrangement joins TRBV30 to TRBJ1-6, with D perhaps matching TRBD1 (5 bases). CDR1 and CDR2 (germline): GTSNPN, SVGIG (reference sequence). V shed 2 bases and J shed 10 bases, with 18 bases lying between them. This CDR3 has 15 amino acids. This chain's CDR3 is CAWSSPTEIWSPLHF. The CDR3 DNA reads TGTGCCTGGAGTTCCCCGACAGAGATCTGGTCACCCCTCCACTTT.

The chain combines TRBV2 with TRBJ2-3; 13 nucleotides match TRBD2. The CDR3 has 13 residues. Per the germline V gene, CDR1 is SNHLY and CDR2 is FYNNEI. Unmatched junction bases numbered 1, after V lost 8 bases and J lost 5 bases. CDR3 in amino acids: CASGLAGEDTQYF. In DNA form, the CDR3 reads TGTGCCAGCGGACTAGCGGGAGAAGATACGCAGTATTTT.

This chain connects TRBV2 to TRBJ2-5; perhaps TRBD2 as D (6 bases). There are 14 residues in the CDR3. Trimming stripped 9 bases from V and 2 bases from J, with 16 bases between. Per the germline V gene, CDR1 is SNHLY and CDR2 is FYNNEI. The CDR3 spells CASEQGGRQETQYF. CDR3 nucleotide sequence: TGTGCCAGTGAGCAAGGAGGGAGGCAAGAGACCCAGTACTTC.

V usage is TRBV18 and J usage is TRBJ1-1; TRBD1 might be the D (5 bases). Deletions cut 4 bases from V and 6 bases from J, with 12 bases between. There are 13 residues in the CDR3. Germline V gene data show CDR1 as KGHSH and CDR2 as LQKENI. The CDR3 here is CASSLNPGAEAFF. In nucleotides, the CDR3 is TGTGCCAGCTCACTTAATCCGGGGGCTGAAGCTTTCTTT.